This paragraph covers one TCR beta chain sequence. Its antigen remains unidentified. This specimen belongs to a study of cytomegalovirus exposure and HLA in healthy donors. Turning to the study itself: Inside one of the first data releases sat around 86 million unique TCRs taken from HLA-typed donors.

PCR employed 60 Vbeta and 13 Jbeta primers. Profiling relied on immunoSEQ multiplex PCR, and the TCRdb table lists in-frame clones only, not all of them. The sample has just over 150,000 clones, roughly 79% seen once. Findings of the study overall: The classifier, whose performance was assessed in both the original and validation cohorts, reportedly diagnosed cytomegalovirus status with high specificity and sensitivity.

The germline gives CDR1 SQVTM, CDR2 ANQGSEA. Unmatched junction bases numbered 16, after V lost 7 bases and J lost 5 bases. The CDR3 is 16 residues long. The sequenced sample was PBMCs. This TCR was recovered from a woman aged 45-59 years in good health and CMV-seropositive. The chain joins TRBV29-1 to TRBJ2-5, with 10 bases matching TRBD2. The DNA of the CDR3 is TGCAGCGCCGAGAGGACTAGCGGAACTTTCCGCGAGACCCAGTACTTC. Its protein product is CSAERTSGTFRETQYF.